This is a list of T cell receptor beta chains from one sample in a study of blood T cell repertoires in COVID-19. TCRdb keeps only in-frame clones here, not all; method: immunoSEQ multiplex PCR. There are about 60,000 clones in the sample; 70% to 90% occur only once, and about 4.9% lies in the top ten. What was sequenced was peripheral blood. The origin of the receptors is a man aged 60 to 75 with acute or convalescent COVID-19. CDR3s include the opening cysteine and the closing phenylalanine or tryptophan.

v_gene	j_gene	CDR3aa
TRBV7-9	TRBJ1-2	CADWGGGDGYTF
TRBV2	TRBJ1-5	CASSSTGGSRQPQHF
TRBV12-5	TRBJ2-1	CASGLGLTGRDEQFF
TRBV5-6	TRBJ2-1	CASSLGADEQFF
TRBV27	TRBJ1-5	CASSSDSSNQPQHF
TRBV15	TRBJ2-3	CATLEGLAGTDTQYF
TRBV10-1	TRBJ2-5	CASSVRVPETQYF
TRBV5-4	TRBJ2-4	CASSLGTTGAKNIQYF
TRBV6-6	TRBJ1-3	CASRPGTFSGNTIYF
TRBV10-2	TRBJ2-1	CASSRTSGGYNEQFF
TRBV27	TRBJ2-1	CASSYWWRSHYNEQFF
TRBV11-3	TRBJ2-1	CASSLGLAGFYNEQFF
TRBV28	TRBJ1-5	CASRRPGTASNQPQHF
TRBV27	TRBJ2-5	CASSLQTSGRQETQYF
TRBV5-1	TRBJ1-5	CASSLTGEYNQPQHF
TRBV7-8	TRBJ1-5	CASSPRDRGGGNQPQHF
TRBV27	TRBJ2-7	CASSLTGLEQYF
TRBV2	TRBJ1-5	CASSRAAGTGGNQPQHF
TRBV7-3	TRBJ2-1	CASSRLALSSYNEQFF
TRBV11-2	TRBJ2-6	CASSLRRASGANVLTF
TRBV28	TRBJ2-7	CASSFPPGLAELRYEQYF
TRBV19	TRBJ1-5	CASSIAGKRNQPQHF
TRBV28	TRBJ2-1	CASSFPHRGSSYNEQFF
TRBV14	TRBJ1-1	CASSQDVQGEAFF
TRBV23-1	TRBJ2-1	CASSQGDRNAYNEQFF
TRBV24-1	TRBJ2-1	CATRGTSGASSYNEQFF
TRBV29-1	TRBJ2-5	CSGVRGAEGETQYF
TRBV28	TRBJ1-2	CASSSLLEQDYGYTF
TRBV9	TRBJ2-1	CASSVGGTGGYNEQFF
TRBV30	TRBJ1-6	CACPGHQSSYNSPLHF
TRBV27	TRBJ1-6	CASSFKTYGQFNSPLHF
TRBV19	TRBJ2-5	CASRPSGSLLTETQYF
TRBV5-1	TRBJ2-1	CASSQGLETDEQFF
TRBV2	TRBJ2-7	CASAAGGSYEQYF
TRBV21-1	.	CASSASGSYEQYF
TRBV5-1	TRBJ1-1	CASSEPQGYTEAFF
TRBV6-5	TRBJ2-7	CASSYSARPTYEQYF
TRBV2	TRBJ1-4	CASRPHGRGEKLFF
TRBV5-1	TRBJ2-1	CASNLGTNVNNEQFF
TRBV18	TRBJ2-1	CASSPLEVRGNEQFF
TRBV10-2	TRBJ2-7	CASSASYEQYF
TRBV11-2	TRBJ2-5	CASSREGYGRETQYF
TRBV19	TRBJ2-1	CASSSSGRINEQFF
TRBV7-2	TRBJ1-3	CASSLGAGAGNTIYF
TRBV6-5	TRBJ2-3	CASGLAGTEDTQYF
TRBV5-1	TRBJ2-1	CASSRTSGTYNEQFF
TRBV15	TRBJ2-5	CATSRDRGQGLSETQYF
TRBV28	TRBJ2-1	CASSLLGQGAENEQFF
TRBV6-1	TRBJ1-1	CASSDGQQPTEAFF
TRBV2	TRBJ2-1	CASSFLRTAYNEQFF
TRBV5-4	TRBJ2-1	CATSLRLAGGPDEQFF
TRBV5-1	TRBJ2-1	CASSLAGRGYNEQFF